The rows below give T cell receptor beta chains drawn from one sample of a study of a mutant IDH1 vaccine in newly diagnosed glioma. These receptors are not linked to any known antigen. Sequencing was performed with immunoSEQ multiplex PCR; in TCRdb, only in-frame clones are kept and a portion is missing. The sample lists over 95,000 clones, 85% to 90% occurring once. The specimen was PBMCs, collected from a glioma patient whose treatment included an IDH1 peptide vaccine. The receptors shown here come from a woman aged 50 to 60 with glioma. Both conserved end residues are part of each CDR3. A D gene is named only where the DNA matches it firmly. The size of a clone is reported for some rows only, either as once, few or many, or as a class for expanded clones.

D	V	J	size	CDR3	DNA
TRBD2	TRBV28	TRBJ2-5	NA	CASSPGQRGRETQYF	TGTGCCAGCAGCCCAGGCCAGCGGGGACGAGAGACCCAGTACTTC
NA	TRBV15	TRBJ2-7	NA	CATSRGQTNYEQYF	TGTGCCACCAGCAGAGGACAGACTAACTACGAGCAGTACTTC
NA	TRBV11-3	TRBJ2-6	NA	CASSLDGSGANVLTF	TGTGCCAGCAGCTTAGACGGCTCTGGGGCCAACGTCCTGACTTTC
NA	TRBV6-4	TRBJ2-3	NA	CASSDGNTDTQYF	TGTGCCAGCAGTGACGGGAACACAGATACGCAGTATTTT
TRBD1	TRBV10-2	TRBJ1-1	NA	CASTSGTGNTEAFF	TGCGCCAGCACCTCCGGGACAGGGAACACTGAAGCTTTCTTT
TRBD2	TRBV5-1	TRBJ2-3	NA	CASTKAGVTDTQYF	TGCGCCAGCACCAAAGCGGGAGTCACAGATACGCAGTATTTT
NA	TRBV10-3	TRBJ2-7	NA	CAISDAAVGTYEQYF	TGTGCCATCAGTGATGCGGCGGTTGGCACCTACGAGCAGTACTTC
NA	TRBV10-2	TRBJ2-2	NA	CASQTIQGSSANTGELFF	TGCGCCAGCCAAACTATACAGGGATCGTCGGCGAACACCGGGGAGCTGTTTTTT
TRBD1	TRBV28	TRBJ2-1	NA	CASSLGDRANNEQFF	TGTGCCAGCAGTTTGGGGGACAGGGCTAACAATGAGCAGTTCTTC
TRBD2	TRBV5-6	TRBJ2-3	NA	CASSLEGLAGPTGTQYF	TGTGCCAGCAGCTTGGAGGGACTAGCGGGACCGACGGGTACGCAGTATTTT
TRBD2	TRBV19	TRBJ2-7	NA	CASSQLAGYYEQYF	TGTGCCAGTAGCCAGTTAGCGGGATACTACGAGCAGTACTTC
TRBD2	TRBV28	TRBJ2-2	NA	CASTWASGRPVGSGELFF	TGTGCCAGCACGTGGGCTAGCGGGAGGCCAGTCGGGTCCGGGGAGCTGTTTTTT
TRBD1	TRBV5-1	TRBJ2-5	NA	CASSSSGGGRVETQYF	TGCGCCAGCAGCTCCTCAGGGGGCGGTAGGGTAGAGACCCAGTACTTC
NA	TRBV5-1	TRBJ1-4	NA	CASSLALQAGEKLFF	TGCGCCAGCAGCTTGGCCTTACAGGCAGGCGAAAAACTGTTTTTT
NA	TRBV4-1	TRBJ1-2	NA	CASSQDGRIPGYTF	TGCGCCAGCAGCCAAGATGGGAGGATTCCCGGCTACACCTTC
TRBD1	TRBV6-5	TRBJ1-5	NA	CASSWTGTGQPQHF	TGTGCCAGCAGTTGGACAGGGACCGGTCAGCCCCAGCATTTT
NA	TRBV4-1	TRBJ2-5	NA	CASSPSGGTAGQETQYF	TGCGCCAGCAGCCCTTCGGGCGGAACGGCGGGGCAAGAGACCCAGTACTTC
NA	TRBV30	TRBJ1-1	NA	CAWSRQANTEAFF	TGTGCCTGGAGTCGACAGGCGAACACTGAAGCTTTCTTT
NA	TRBV28	TRBJ1-1	NA	CASLDSLNTEAFF	TGTGCCAGCCTCGACAGCTTGAACACTGAAGCTTTCTTT
TRBD2	TRBV7-9	TRBJ2-5	few	CASSTRTSGGGGETQYF	TGTGCCAGCAGCACCCGGACTAGCGGAGGGGGAGGAGAGACCCAGTACTTC
TRBD2	TRBV18	TRBJ2-1	NA	CASSPGASGRGRNEQFF	TGTGCCAGCTCACCCGGGGCTAGCGGCCGAGGAAGAAATGAGCAGTTCTTC
NA	TRBV12-2	TRBJ2-1	NA	CASRWRLAGPVEQFF	TGTGCAAGTCGCTGGCGACTAGCGGGTCCTGTAGAGCAGTTCTTC
TRBD1	TRBV6-1	TRBJ1-5	NA	CASSADRPNSNQPQHF	TGTGCCAGCAGTGCGGACAGGCCTAACAGCAATCAGCCCCAGCATTTT
NA	TRBV7-9	TRBJ1-1	NA	CASSFEGWRFKTEAFF	TGTGCCAGCAGCTTCGAGGGGTGGAGATTCAAAACTGAAGCTTTCTTT
TRBD1	TRBV19	TRBJ2-3	NA	CASSMTGQGSTDTQYF	TGTGCCAGTAGTATGACCGGACAGGGGAGCACAGATACGCAGTATTTT
NA	TRBV7-2	TRBJ2-2	NA	CASSFVGGFTGELFF	TGTGCCAGCAGCTTTGTGGGAGGATTCACCGGGGAGCTGTTTTTT
NA	TRBV9	TRBJ2-1	NA	CASSPLRIAYNEQFF	TGTGCCAGCAGCCCCCTCAGAATAGCGTACAATGAGCAGTTCTTC
TRBD1	TRBV2	TRBJ1-1	NA	CASSWDRGWTEAFF	TGTGCCAGCAGTTGGGACAGGGGTTGGACTGAAGCTTTCTTT
NA	TRBV6-5	TRBJ1-3	NA	CASSYVRGSGNTIYF	TGTGCCAGCAGTTACGTGCGGGGATCGGGGAACACCATATATTTT
NA	TRBV6-5	TRBJ1-1	once	CASSPLRSGGTEAFF	TGTGCCAGCAGTCCTCTCCGATCGGGAGGTACTGAAGCTTTCTTT
NA	TRBV6-1	TRBJ2-7	NA	CASSVAPPYEQYF	TGTGCCAGCAGTGTGGCCCCCCCGTACGAGCAGTACTTC
TRBD2	TRBV5-4	TRBJ2-5	NA	CASSLTSGAETQYF	TGTGCCAGCAGCTTGACTAGCGGGGCAGAGACCCAGTACTTC
NA	TRBV30	TRBJ1-6	NA	CAWSASNNSPLHF	TGTGCCTGGAGTGCTTCGAACAATTCACCCCTCCACTTT
NA	TRBV28	TRBJ2-1	NA	CASSLGTPNYNEQFF	TGTGCCAGCAGTTTAGGGACACCGAACTACAATGAGCAGTTCTTC
NA	TRBV6-5	TRBJ1-2	NA	CASSYSGRKEGYTF	TGTGCCAGCAGTTACTCGGGCAGAAAGGAGGGCTACACCTTC
TRBD2	TRBV29-1	TRBJ2-1	NA	CSGGGTSGNNEQFF	TGCAGCGGGGGCGGGACTAGCGGGAATAATGAGCAGTTCTTC